Below are 10 T cell receptor beta chains sequenced from a single sample in a study of cytomegalovirus exposure and HLA in healthy donors. PCR amplification relied on 60 Vbeta primers (plus 13 Jbeta primers). Sequenced by immunoSEQ multiplex PCR; TCRdb stores in-frame clones only, minus some. The sample contains some 160,000 clones, approximately 70% of which appear only once. The sequenced sample consisted of PBMCs. Receptors originate from a woman aged 18-29 years in good health and CMV-seropositive.

The chain combines TRBV2 with TRBJ1-5, with D tentatively TRBD1 (6 bases). In germline, CDR1 is SNHLY, CDR2 FYNNEI. Trimming pared 5 bases from V and 3 bases from J, leaving 14 bases between. This CDR3 contains 15 residues. CDR3 nucleotide sequence: TGTGCCAGCAGTCACAAACAGGGTAACAATCAGCCCCAGCATTTT. This codes for CASSHKQGNNQPQHF.

The J gene is TRBJ2-3, the V gene TRBV30; D perhaps matches TRBD1 (6 bases). In germline, CDR1 is GTSNPN, CDR2 SVGIG (reference sequence). V lost 5 bases, J lost 6 bases, and 15 bases lay in between. The CDR3 contains 13 residues. CDR3: CAWEQGSRDTQYF. CDR3 nucleotide sequence: TGTGCCTGGGAACAGGGATCTCGGGATACGCAGTATTTT.

The J gene is TRBJ1-1, the V gene TRBV6-5, with TRBD1 matching over 8 bases. The CDR3 contains 13 residues. CDR1 MNHEY and CDR2 SVGAGI come from the germline V gene. J was trimmed by 1 base and V by 10 bases; bases with no gene match: 5. The CDR3 region has the DNA TGTGCCACAAAAGGACAGGGGAACACTGAAGCTTTCTTT. As protein: CATKGQGNTEAFF.

The chain combines TRBV5-4 with TRBJ2-7; 9 nucleotides agree with TRBD1. V shed 0 bases, J shed 3 bases, and the junction held 7 bases outside the gene matches. This CDR3 comprises 16 residues. The germline gives CDR1 SGHNT, CDR2 YYREEE (reference sequence). CDR3 protein: CASSLGGQGFLYEQYF. Written as DNA, the CDR3 is TGTGCCAGCAGCTTGGGGGGACAGGGTTTTCTCTACGAGCAGTACTTC.

J is TRBJ1-5 and V is TRBV21-1. TRBV21-1 is described as a pseudogene. The CDR3 spans 10 residues. The CDR3 DNA sequence: TGTGCCAGCACCGGTCAGCCCCAGCATTTT. The encoded protein is CASTGQPQHF.

The CDR3 reads CASSIEVIDTEAFF. The CDR3 DNA sequence: TGTGCCAGCAGCATCGAAGTCATAGACACTGAAGCTTTCTTT. The chain combines TRBV7-2 with TRBJ1-1; D is unresolved. Germline-derived CDR1 and CDR2 are SGHTA and FQGNSA. V shed 5 bases and J shed 3 bases, with 13 bases lying between them. The CDR3 covers 14 residues.

The J gene is TRBJ1-2, the V gene TRBV4-2; TRBD1 might be the D (5 bases). V dropped 1 base and J dropped 6 bases, with 15 bases sitting between them. Germline assignment: CDR1 LGHNA and CDR2 YNFKEQ. The CDR3 consists of 15 residues. The chain's CDR3 is CASSQVKGIADGYTF. CDR3 bases: TGTGCCAGCAGCCAAGTTAAGGGGATAGCGGATGGCTACACCTTC.

The rearrangement joins TRBV7-9 to TRBJ2-2; 9 bases agree with TRBD1. Germline loops: CDR1 SEHNR, CDR2 FQNEAQ (reference sequence). The CDR3 totals 17 residues. Trimming at V came to 4 bases and at J to 6 bases, leaving 12 bases not matched to a gene. CDR3 in DNA: TGTGCCAGCAGCTCACCGGGACAGGGAGGGTCGGCCGGGGAGCTGTTTTTT. Its translation: CASSSPGQGGSAGELFF.

The chain employs TRBV15 and TRBJ1-2; tentative D call: TRBD1 (6 bases). Trimming took 5 bases from V and 3 from J, leaving 13 bases between them. The CDR3 is 14 residues long. CDR1 and CDR2 (germline): LNHNV, YYDKDF (reference sequence). CDR3: CATSGYREDYGYTF. The CDR3 nucleotides are TGTGCCACCAGCGGTTACAGGGAAGACTATGGCTACACCTTC.

V and J are TRBV5-5 and TRBJ2-5; 12 positions match TRBD2. Germline V lookup: CDR1 SGHKS, CDR2 YYEKEE (reference sequence). Trimming removed 0 bases from V and 2 bases from J; junction bases left unmatched: 2. The CDR3 is 16 residues long. CDR3 DNA: TGTGCCAGCAGCTTGGGGACTAGCGGGGTACAAGAGACCCAGTACTTC. Translating it yields CASSLGTSGVQETQYF.